Below, one T cell receptor beta chain is given with its context. Source study methods: Estimation of nucleated cell counts was performed using reference gene primer amplification. The protocol was immunoSEQ multiplex PCR, while the TCRdb copy is restricted to in-frame clones and leaves out a portion. Clone size and the V and J calls come from that table; the DNA yielded D and trimming. The table shows some 110,000 clones, with 82% occurring only once. V was cut by 8 bases and J by 7 bases, with 9 bases left in between. The germline V gene encodes CDR1 LGHDT and CDR2 YNNKEL (reference sequence). There are 11 residues in the CDR3. This sample is drawn from a study of blood T cell repertoires in COVID-19. Study-wide background: T cells, B-cell-depleted T cells, or PBMCs provided the cDNA or gDNA that served as material.

The chain combines TRBV3-1 (or the pseudogene TRBV3-2) with TRBJ2-1; D gene unclear. The receptor's source is an older man with acute or convalescent COVID-19. Sequencing was performed on peripheral blood. This CDR3 reads CASSIENEQFF. The CDR3 DNA reads as TGTGCCAGCTCCATAGAAAATGAGCAGTTCTTC.